This T cell receptor (beta chain) appears in the sequencing data of a study of cytomegalovirus exposure and HLA in healthy donors. The germline CDR1 and CDR2 sequences are LGHNT and FRNRAP. Trimming took off 3 bases at V and 6 bases at J, with 15 bases between the two ends. The CDR3 totals 15 residues. Vbeta (60) and Jbeta (13) primers were used in the PCR. This table comes from immunoSEQ multiplex PCR, and its TCRdb copy is limited to in-frame clones, with some not included. The table shows 150,000 or so clones, with around four fifths occurring only once. The specimen sequenced was PBMCs. The genes are TRBV12-5 and TRBJ2-1, with D maybe TRBD2 (7 bases). The TCR was taken from a man younger than 30 in good health and CMV-seronegative. In nucleotides, the CDR3 is TGTGCTAGTGGTTTCGGGGGGCTCGGAGGCAATGAGCAGTTCTTC. The encoded protein is CASGFGGLGGNEQFF.